The entry below gives a single T cell receptor (beta chain) sequence along with its context. This entry comes from a study of Tregs in tolerant kidney transplant recipients. The protocol was immunoSEQ multiplex PCR, while the TCRdb copy is restricted to in-frame clones and leaves out a portion. This sample has about 18,000 clones, with approximately 85% found just once. Unstimulated Tregs (CD4+CD25+CD127-) and CD4+CD25- non-Tregs were sorted from PBMCs. Thawed PBMCs were rested overnight at 37°C with approximately 200 IU/ml IL-2 before regulatory T cell sorting. V gave up 4 bases and J gave up 8 bases, with 17 bases separating them. This CDR3 is 14 amino acids long. Germline lookup yields CDR1 MNHNS and CDR2 SASEGT.

Sequenced sample: Tregs from blood. This TCR was sampled from a human donor in good health. V gene TRBV6-1 combines with J gene TRBJ1-2; D gene uncertain. The CDR3 DNA follows: TGTGCCAGCAGTGCTAGGACCGGGTCGCTAGGCTACACCTTC. Its translation is CASSARTGSLGYTF.